This record covers a single T cell receptor beta chain. The target of this receptor is not known. Qualities for individual bases were not recorded, and no much larger clone is one base off. The sample originates from a study of T cell responses to AZD1222 COVID-19 vaccine (dated by TCRdb to the early 2020s). Concerning the study at large: AZD1222 recipients whose second dose came at about 4 weeks and those whose second dose came at about 12 weeks were combined into one group, since spike-specific TCR depth and breadth did not differ between the two schedules. Trial participants were enrolled by age into subgroups of 18-55, 56-69 and 70-plus years, and around 150, 29 and 61 TCR-sequenced participants, respectively, were included in these subgroups. TCR sequencing covered over 230 trial participants: 200 to 210 given two doses of AZD1222 and 26 given two doses of MenACWY control vaccine. General study outcomes and caveats: Conclusions about previously exposed vaccinees are limited because only 5 or 6 AZD1222 recipients were SARS-CoV-2 seropositive at baseline. In the small 56-69-year group, the increase in depth fell short of significance, most likely because of low power. Nearly half of unique spike-specific TCRs reportedly recognized epitopes outside regions mutated in the B.1.351 and B.1.1.7 variants. Participants were mostly white British, with more females than males. The authors suggested clonal diversity may have been underestimated. The whole spike protein was spanned by vaccine-associated CD4 TCRs, and dominant responses were seen in regions 160-218 and 743-854. After two AZD1222 doses, spike-specific TCR breadth and depth were significantly higher than at day 0 and than in MenACWY recipients. Because no day 14 peak-response samples were available, the repertoires could be characterized only after the peak T cell response.

The CDR3 regions of human TCRbeta chains were subjected to immunosequencing. The paper's data handling went like this. TCRs in the repertoires were compared against a reference library of SARS-CoV-2-specific TCRs that had been generated with the MIRA antigen-specificity platform. Breadth was defined as the fraction of unique TCRs that were SARS-CoV-2-associated, and depth was defined as the fraction of total T cells that were SARS-CoV-2-associated. Using the MIRA data, each spike-specific TCR was mapped to the spike region that the TCR reacts to and placed in a CD4 or CD8 class. Log10-transformed breadth and depth values were compared by one-way ANOVA with Sidak's multiple comparisons tests. TCRdb obtained this table from immuneACCESS and retained in-frame rearrangements with V and J assigned. These tables miss some clones; where compared with another copy, unresolved V genes account for less than half of the shortfall, and the remainder is unexplained. The DNA was the basis for D and trimming; V, J and clone size are from that table. Recorded for this sample are roughly 93,000 clones; approximately 86% of them occurred a single time. The ten most abundant clones make up about 6% of the sample.

The meaning of the sample's time point label: baseline before first vaccination. Samples from vaccinated people were obtained from the UK trials COV001 and COV002, which included a single-blind randomized controlled phase 2/3 trial of AZD1222 (ChAdOx1 nCoV-19) in healthy adults. For TCRbeta chain sequencing, PBMC samples from trial participants were taken at day 0 and at day 28 after the second dose. The sequence came from an adult in good health. Specimen: peripheral blood, collected on day 0 of AZD1222 vaccination.

The DNA sequence is as follows: TGTGCCAGTAGTACTTCAGGGACTAATGAAAAACTGTTTTTT. It specifies CASSTSGTNEKLFF. The chain is encoded by TRBV19 joined to TRBJ1-4; TRBD1 is a weak D gene call, 5 bases matching. The CDR3 contains 14 residues, cysteine and phenylalanine counted. Only the CDR3 portion is preserved as DNA: 42 bases, with reading frame beginning at the first base. The germline V gene encodes CDR1 LNHDA and CDR2 SQIVND (reference sequence). Trimming costs V 4 bases and J 2 bases, and their ends lie 8 bases apart. Joined to the reference TRBV19 and TRBJ1-4 proteins, this CDR3 gives the full variable domain: DGGITQSPKYLFRKEGQNVTLSCEQNLNHDAMYWYRQDPGQGLRLIYYSQIVNDFQKGDIAEGYSVSREKKESFPLTVTSAQKNPTAFYLCASSTSGTNEKLFFGSGTQLSVL.